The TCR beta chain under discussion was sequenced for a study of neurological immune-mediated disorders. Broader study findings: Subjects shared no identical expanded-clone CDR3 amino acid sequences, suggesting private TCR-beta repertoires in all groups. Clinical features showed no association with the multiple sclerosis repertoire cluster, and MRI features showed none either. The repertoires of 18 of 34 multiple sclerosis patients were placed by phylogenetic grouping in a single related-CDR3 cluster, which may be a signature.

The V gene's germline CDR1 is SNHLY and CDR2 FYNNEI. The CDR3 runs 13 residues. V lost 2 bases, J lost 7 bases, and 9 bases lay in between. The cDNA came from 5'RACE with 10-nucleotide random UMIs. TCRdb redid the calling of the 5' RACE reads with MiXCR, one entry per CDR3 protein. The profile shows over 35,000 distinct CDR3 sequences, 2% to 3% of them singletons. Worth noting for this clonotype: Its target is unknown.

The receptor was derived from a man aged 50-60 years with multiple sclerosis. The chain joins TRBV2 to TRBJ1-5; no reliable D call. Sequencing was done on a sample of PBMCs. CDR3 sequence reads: CASSEKREQPQHF. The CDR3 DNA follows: TGTGCCAGCAGTGAAAAAAGGGAACAGCCCCAGCATTTT.